This is a list of T cell receptor beta chains from one sample in a study of human T cells and chemical hapten exposure. TCRdb re-derived calls from the RACE reads in MiXCR, one entry per CDR3 protein. The data contain about 160,000 distinct CDR3 sequences, 28% of them singletons. Sequencing used whole blood, obtained in connection with sensitization to the hapten diphenylcyclopropenone (DPC). These receptors originate from a woman under 30 with alopecia areata. Some clones in this sample may be carry-over from other donors' samples. CDR3s include the opening cysteine and the closing phenylalanine or tryptophan. The D gene is left open where the match is weak. A clone size is listed for some rows: how often the clone was seen (once, few, many), or a class if it is expanded.

D	V	size	J	DNA	CDR3
.	TRBV18	.	TRBJ1-6	TGTGCCAGCTCACTAATCGCCGGGACACCAAGGGATTCACCCCTCCACTTT	CASSLIAGTPRDSPLHF
.	TRBV29-1	few	TRBJ1-1	TGCAGCGTTATACCCCCGGGCACTGAAGCTTTCTTT	CSVIPPGTEAFF
.	TRBV27	.	TRBJ1-4	TGTGCCAGCAGTGTCAGGGGCCCCAATGAAAAACTGTTTTTT	CASSVRGPNEKLFF
TRBD1	TRBV20-1	.	TRBJ2-7	TGCAGTGCTCCGGGACAGGGGGGATTCCTTGGATCCTACGAGCAGTACTTC	CSAPGQGGFLGSYEQYF
.	TRBV7-8	few	TRBJ1-1	TGTGCCAGCAGCACCAGAGACACCAGGGGAGCTTTCTTT	CASSTRDTRGAFF
TRBD1	TRBV27	.	TRBJ2-2	TGTGCCAGCAGTTTAGAGTCGGGACAGGGTGTGACCGGGGAGCTGTTTTTT	CASSLESGQGVTGELFF
.	TRBV9	.	TRBJ1-4	TGTGCCAGCAGCGTGGGACGGGTCGGCGAAAAACTGTTTTTT	CASSVGRVGEKLFF
TRBD2	TRBV7-7	few	TRBJ2-3	TGTGCTAGCAGCCCGAGCGGGGGGGCGGCAGATACGCAGTATTTT	CASSPSGGAADTQYF
.	TRBV7-8	.	TRBJ2-7	TGTGCCAGCAGCCAGGGACGCTGGCCCTCCTACGAGCAGTACTTC	CASSQGRWPSYEQYF
TRBD1	TRBV7-2	.	TRBJ2-3	TGTGCCAGCAGCTTAGTAGGGGGCCCCACAGATACGCAGTATTTT	CASSLVGGPTDTQYF
.	TRBV6-5	.	TRBJ2-7	TGTGCCAGCAGTCCTTACGGGGGAAGCTCCTACGAGCAGTACTTC	CASSPYGGSSYEQYF
.	TRBV9	.	TRBJ2-3	TGTGCCAGCAGCGTAGCTGGGGGGCTCACAGATACGCAGTATTTT	CASSVAGGLTDTQYF
.	TRBV4-3	.	TRBJ2-1	TGCGCCAGCAGCCACAGGAGAGGCCCGGAGGAGCAGTTCTTC	CASSHRRGPEEQFF
.	TRBV29-1	few	TRBJ2-7	TGCAGCGTTGAAGACCGAGGGGTGGAGGACTACGAGCAGTACTTC	CSVEDRGVEDYEQYF
.	TRBV6-5	.	TRBJ1-1	TGTGCCAGCAGAGGCCGGGACACCACTGAAGCTTTCTTT	CASRGRDTTEAFF
.	TRBV21-1	.	TRBJ1-5	TGTGCCAGCAGCGAAAAACCCCCCCGGCGGCCCCAGCATTTT	CASSEKPPRRPQHF
.	TRBV4-2	.	TRBJ2-2	TGTGCCAGCTTTGAGGGGACACGAAACACCGGGGAGCTGTTTTTT	CASFEGTRNTGELFF
.	TRBV2	.	TRBJ2-7	TGTGCCAGCAGGGAAATTTACGAGCAGTACTTC	CASREIYEQYF
.	TRBV12-3/TRBV12-4	many	TRBJ2-7	TGTGCCAGCAGTTGGGGCAGGTACCCCGAGCAGTACTTC	CASSWGRYPEQYF
.	TRBV20-1	many	TRBJ2-5	TGCAGTGCTACCTCGTGGGGATTCCAAGAGACCCAGTACTTC	CSATSWGFQETQYF
.	TRBV4-3	few	TRBJ2-7	TGCGCCAGCAGCCAAGCCCGACAGACGGGGGAGCAGTACTTC	CASSQARQTGEQYF
.	TRBV4-3	few	TRBJ2-7	TGCGCCAGCAGCCAGGAAAGGGGCTATCTCTACGAGCAGTACTTC	CASSQERGYLYEQYF
.	TRBV20-1	.	TRBJ2-3	TGCAGTGCTAGACGGGGAAATACGCAGTATTTT	CSARRGNTQYF
.	TRBV19	.	TRBJ2-1	TGTGCCAGTAACCCCTCCCATTGGAACTCCTACAATGAGCAGTTCTTC	CASNPSHWNSYNEQFF
TRBD1	TRBV7-9	.	TRBJ1-1	TGTGCCAGCAGCTTAACAGGGGATGCTTTCTTT	CASSLTGDAFF
.	TRBV29-1	.	TRBJ2-7	TGCAGCGTTGTAGTGTTGGGTGGCACGTACGAGCAGTACTTC	CSVVVLGGTYEQYF
TRBD1	TRBV5-1	.	TRBJ1-6	TGCGCCAGCAGCCCGGGACAGGGGGCCTATAATTCACCCCTCCACTTT	CASSPGQGAYNSPLHF
.	TRBV6-2/TRBV6-3	.	TRBJ2-7	TGTGCCAGCAGTAACCCCCCCTCCTACGAGCAGTACTTC	CASSNPPSYEQYF
.	TRBV3-1	few	TRBJ2-5	TGTGCCAGCAGCCGAGGAGTGGTCGTAATGCAAGAGACCCAGTACTTC	CASSRGVVVMQETQYF
.	TRBV4-2	few	TRBJ2-2	TGTGCCAGCAGCCAAGAACTGGCCCCCGGGGAGCTGTTTTTT	CASSQELAPGELFF
.	TRBV6-6	.	TRBJ2-7	TGTGCCAGCAGTTACAGGTCACAGAACGAGCAGTACTTC	CASSYRSQNEQYF
TRBD1	TRBV10-3	.	TRBJ2-2	TGTGCCATCAGTGCCCTGACAGGGAAGAGCGGGGAGCTGTTTTTT	CAISALTGKSGELFF
TRBD2	TRBV20-1	few	TRBJ2-3	TGCAGTGCTAGAGATCCGGGGGGTACCACAGATACGCAGTATTTT	CSARDPGGTTDTQYF